Presented here are 9 T cell receptor beta chains from one specimen sequenced in a study of response to subunit inactivated influenza vaccine. TCRdb analysed the RT-PCR reads with MiXCR anew, one entry per CDR3 protein. The sample records more than 700,000 distinct CDR3 sequences, 21% being singletons. This sample comprised PBMCs from blood, obtained around 5 days after vaccination. The source is a man aged 45-65 years who received an inactivated influenza vaccine.

The J gene is TRBJ2-3, the V gene TRBV7-3; D perhaps matches TRBD2 (7 bases). The CDR3 spans 18 residues. CDR1 is SGHTA and CDR2 is FQGTGA in the germline V gene. Trimming took 5 bases from V and 11 from J, leaving 32 bases between them. The CDR3 loop is CASSPMGRGSAGPRGQYF. Here the CDR3 DNA reads TGTGCCAGCAGCCCCATGGGCAGGGGATCAGCGGGGCCTAGGGGGCAGTATTTT.

J is TRBJ2-1 and V is TRBV9, with 14 nucleotides matching TRBD2. CDR3 length: 17 residues. Trimming cost V 2 bases and J 3 bases; bases outside gene matches: 4. Germline CDR1 reads SGDLS; CDR2 reads YYNGEE. The CDR3 nucleotides are TGTGCCAGCAGCGTGACTAGCGGGAGGGAATTCTACAATGAGCAGTTCTTC. Encoded protein: CASSVTSGREFYNEQFF.

This sequence joins TRBV11-3 and TRBJ2-3; D tentatively fits TRBD1 or TRBD2 (7 bases each). The V gene lost 4 bases and the J gene lost 2 bases, with 16 bases spanning the gap. This CDR3 contains 16 residues. Looked up from germline, CDR1 is SGHNT and CDR2 is YENEEA. CDR3 sequence: CASSSNRGGYTDTQYF. DNA for the CDR3: TGTGCCAGCAGCTCAAACAGGGGAGGGTACACAGATACGCAGTATTTT.

The table lists this clonotype with a few counts. The rearrangement links TRBV20-1 to TRBJ2-7; no definite D call. This CDR3 region has 16 residues. Trimming took 0 bases from V and 0 from J, leaving 15 bases between them. Germline V gene data show CDR1 as DFQATT and CDR2 as SNEGSKA (reference sequence). The CDR3 protein is CSAREQWSANSYEQYF. The CDR3 DNA reads as TGCAGTGCTAGAGAGCAGTGGAGCGCGAACTCCTACGAGCAGTACTTC.

The table lists this clonotype with a few counts. The chain employs TRBV10-3 and TRBJ1-2; possibly TRBD1 for D (6 bases). The germline gives CDR1 ENHRY, CDR2 SYGVKD. The CDR3 contains 16 residues. Trimming removed 3 bases at V and 4 bases at J, with 18 bases between. The CDR3 bases are TGTGCCATCAGTGAAGGTTTAACAGGGTTAACCTATGGCTACACCTTC. This codes for CAISEGLTGLTYGYTF.

The CDR3 sequence: CASSPTSGAVSYEQYF. The CDR3 bases are TGTGCCAGCTCACCAACTAGCGGGGCCGTCTCCTACGAGCAGTACTTC. The chain recombines TRBV18 with TRBJ2-7; 10 bases map to TRBD2. V lost 2 bases and J lost 0; bases outside the gene matches: 4. Germline lookup yields CDR1 KGHSH and CDR2 LQKENI. The CDR3 loop spans 16 amino acids.

The chain recombines TRBV6-1 with TRBJ1-2; a possible D gene is TRBD1 (6 bases). Trimming removed 6 bases at V and 0 bases at J, with 11 bases between. The CDR3 is 14 residues long. Germline V gene data show CDR1 as MNHNS and CDR2 as SASEGT. The CDR3 loop reads CASSEGVPNYGYTF. The DNA of the CDR3 is TGTGCCAGCAGCGAGGGGGTACCTAACTATGGCTACACCTTC.

This clonotype was detected only a few times. The V and J genes are TRBV5-1 and TRBJ2-4; D possibly corresponds to TRBD1 (6 bases). V was shortened by 2 bases and J by 2 bases, with 14 bases between the two germline ends. The length of the CDR3 is 16 residues. Germline lookup yields CDR1 SGHRS and CDR2 YFSETQ. CDR3 sequence: CASSFHLDRTKNIQYF. The CDR3 DNA sequence: TGCGCCAGCAGCTTCCATTTGGACAGAACCAAAAACATTCAGTACTTC.

A single count supports this clonotype. The chain joins TRBV6-1 to TRBJ2-2, with 7 bases identical to TRBD2. Germline CDR1 MNHNS, CDR2 SASEGT. The V gene end was trimmed by 2 bases and the J gene end by 7 bases; junction bases not matched to a gene: 7. The CDR3 runs 15 residues. The CDR3 sequence is CASSESASGYGELFF. In DNA form, the CDR3 reads TGTGCCAGCAGTGAATCGGCTAGCGGTTACGGGGAGCTGTTTTTT.